The rows below give T cell receptor beta chains drawn from one sample of a study of human T cells and chemical hapten exposure. TCRdb fed the RACE reads into MiXCR, producing one record per CDR3 protein. Of 69,000 or so distinct CDR3 sequences listed, 9% to 12% were seen once; the top ten hold 6.5% to 8.5%. Sequences were derived from whole blood, sampled in connection with sensitization to the hapten diphenylcyclopropenone (DPC). The receptors originated from a woman aged 45-65 years with alopecia areata. Some clones in this sample may be carry-over from other donors' samples. Each CDR3 is given with its conserved first and last residue. A D gene is named only where the DNA matches it firmly. Some rows mark clone size as missing; the rest say once, few, many or name a class of expanded clone.

CDR3 | size | J | V | D
CASSLASAGPAGEQYF | - | TRBJ2-7 | TRBV5-1 | -
CSVDMGNTIYF | many | TRBJ1-3 | TRBV29-1 | -
CASSEGGIGNTIYF | - | TRBJ1-3 | TRBV25-1 | -
CASRTGNQPQHF | many | TRBJ1-5 | TRBV19 | TRBD1
CASSLDIGGVSSYEQYF | many | TRBJ2-7 | TRBV5-1 | -
CASSEYVVTSNTGELFF | - | TRBJ2-2 | TRBV25-1 | -
CASSQDLGRGRFYTEAFF | many | TRBJ1-1 | TRBV4-1 | -
CASSPLPGGGTDTQYF | many | TRBJ2-3 | TRBV3-1 | TRBD2
CSARDPGNQPQHF | many | TRBJ1-5 | TRBV20-1 | -
CASSPGLAGPSSYNEQFF | many | TRBJ2-1 | TRBV5-1 | TRBD2
CASSPGQGAHGYTF | - | TRBJ1-2 | TRBV5-1 | TRBD1
CSARAGLAQETQYF | many | TRBJ2-5 | TRBV20-1 | TRBD2
CASSKGWRVAGEETQYF | many | TRBJ2-5 | TRBV21-1 | -
CASSIYSNEKLFF | - | TRBJ1-4 | TRBV2 | -
CSASLGTPGGYGYTF | few | TRBJ1-2 | TRBV20-1 | -
CSVANPGHGGYTF | - | TRBJ1-2 | TRBV29-1 | -
CASSLFGGSNGELFF | many | TRBJ2-2 | TRBV12-3/TRBV12-4 | TRBD2
CATSMRGRDGGNQPQHF | - | TRBJ1-5 | TRBV15 | -
CASSFPGTEETQYF | - | TRBJ2-5 | TRBV5-1 | TRBD1
CASSPTGGAFF | many | TRBJ1-1 | TRBV11-2 | -
CASGQVWKVSNEQFF | - | TRBJ2-1 | TRBV6-1 | -
CSGTSSRTSYNEQFF | many | TRBJ2-1 | TRBV20-1 | -
CASSFGGGLDEQYF | - | TRBJ2-7 | TRBV5-1 | TRBD2
CASSERGLYGYTF | many | TRBJ1-2 | TRBV6-1 | TRBD1
CASSIDPATTGAGYTF | many | TRBJ1-2 | TRBV19 | -
CASKRAVTYEQYF | few | TRBJ2-7 | TRBV6-5 | -
CAWSRGGGGTDTQYF | many | TRBJ2-3 | TRBV30 | TRBD2
CASSYLRPGTDTGELFF | few | TRBJ2-2 | TRBV6-6 | TRBD1
CASRRDITETQYF | many | TRBJ2-5 | TRBV2 | -
CASIGTYGYTF | few | TRBJ1-2 | TRBV6-6 | -
CSARDRGLYTF | many | TRBJ1-2 | TRBV20-1 | -
CASSQDLTGSRRNTEAFF | - | TRBJ1-1 | TRBV3-1 | TRBD1
CASSHPLAGRSYEQYF | many | TRBJ2-7 | TRBV5-4 | TRBD2